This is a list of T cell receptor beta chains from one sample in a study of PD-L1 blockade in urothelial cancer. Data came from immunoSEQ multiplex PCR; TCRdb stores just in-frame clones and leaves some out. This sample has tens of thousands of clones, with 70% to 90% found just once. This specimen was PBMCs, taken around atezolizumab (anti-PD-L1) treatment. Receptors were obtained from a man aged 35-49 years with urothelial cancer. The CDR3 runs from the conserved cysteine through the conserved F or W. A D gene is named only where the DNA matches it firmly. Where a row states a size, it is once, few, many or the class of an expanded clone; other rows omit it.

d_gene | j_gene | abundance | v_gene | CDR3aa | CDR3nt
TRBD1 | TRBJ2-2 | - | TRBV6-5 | CASSFGTGTNTGELFF | TGTGCCAGCAGTTTCGGGACAGGGACGAACACCGGGGAGCTGTTTTTT
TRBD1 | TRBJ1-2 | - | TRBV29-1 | CSVEDRRDRGDGYTF | TGCAGCGTTGAAGATCGAAGGGACAGGGGGGATGGCTACACCTTC
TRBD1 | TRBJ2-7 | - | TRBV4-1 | CASRRTGTGLEQYF | TGCGCCAGCAGACGGACCGGGACAGGGCTCGAGCAGTACTTC
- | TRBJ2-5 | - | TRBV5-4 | CASSLVGGETQYF | TGTGCCAGCAGCTTGGTGGGAGGAGAGACCCAGTACTTC
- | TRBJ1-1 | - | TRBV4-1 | CASSQPLGENTEAFF | TGCGCCAGCAGCCAACCACTAGGAGAGAACACTGAAGCTTTCTTT
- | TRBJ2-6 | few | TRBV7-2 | CASSGVDSGANVLTF | TGTGCCAGCAGCGGAGTCGACTCTGGGGCCAACGTCCTGACTTTC
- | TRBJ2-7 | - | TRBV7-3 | CASSLIAESSYEQYF | TGTGCCAGCAGCTTAATAGCGGAGAGCTCCTACGAGCAGTACTTC
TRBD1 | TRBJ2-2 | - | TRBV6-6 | CASIPGTGHTGELFF | TGTGCCAGCATCCCAGGGACAGGCCACACCGGGGAGCTGTTTTTT
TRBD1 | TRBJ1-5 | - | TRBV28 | CASSSRTGSNQPQHF | TGTGCCAGCAGTTCGCGGACAGGTAGCAATCAGCCCCAGCATTTT
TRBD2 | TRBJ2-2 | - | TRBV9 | CASSVDSGRGTGELFF | TGTGCCAGCAGCGTTGATAGCGGGAGAGGTACCGGGGAGCTGTTTTTT
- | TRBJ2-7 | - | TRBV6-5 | CASSYPPTGAYEQYF | TGTGCCAGCAGTTACCCCCCGACGGGAGCCTACGAGCAGTACTTC
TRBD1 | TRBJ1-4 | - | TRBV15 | CATSRELGTGGLEKLFF | TGTGCCACCAGCAGAGAATTAGGGACAGGGGGCCTAGAAAAACTGTTTTTT
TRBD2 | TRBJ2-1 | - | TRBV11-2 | CASSLDGGSSYNEQFF | TGTGCCAGCAGCTTAGACGGCGGGAGCTCCTACAATGAGCAGTTCTTC
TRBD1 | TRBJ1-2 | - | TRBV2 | CASRRQGNVVGYTF | TGTGCCAGCAGGAGACAGGGGAACGTTGTGGGCTACACCTTC
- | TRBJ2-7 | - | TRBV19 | CASSIGSNSYEQYF | TGTGCCAGTAGTATAGGGAGTAACTCTTACGAGCAGTACTTC
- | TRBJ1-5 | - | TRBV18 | CASSPDDRKNQPQHF | TGTGCCAGCTCACCAGACGACAGGAAGAATCAGCCCCAGCATTTT
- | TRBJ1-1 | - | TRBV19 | CASLGQMNTEAFF | TGTGCCAGTCTCGGACAAATGAACACTGAAGCTTTCTTT
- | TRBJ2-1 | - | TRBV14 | CASSRSGNEQFF | TGTGCCAGCAGCCGGAGCGGGAATGAGCAGTTCTTC
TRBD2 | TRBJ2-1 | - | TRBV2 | CASSLEGLGNNEQFF | TGTGCCAGCAGTCTAGAGGGACTAGGGAACAATGAGCAGTTCTTC
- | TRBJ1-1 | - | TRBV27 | CASSLSPGTHNTEAFF | TGTGCCAGCAGTTTGTCCCCCGGGACACATAACACTGAAGCTTTCTTT
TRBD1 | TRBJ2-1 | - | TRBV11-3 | CASSLGQGAGNEQFF | TGTGCCAGCAGCTTAGGGCAGGGGGCTGGCAATGAGCAGTTCTTC
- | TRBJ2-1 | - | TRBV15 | CATSMERAPLDEQFF | TGTGCCACCAGCATGGAGCGGGCCCCGCTAGATGAGCAGTTCTTC
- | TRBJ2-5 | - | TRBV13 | CASSLAGWRLGLAQETQYF | TGTGCCAGCAGCTTAGCGGGTTGGCGGTTAGGGCTAGCCCAAGAGACCCAGTACTTC
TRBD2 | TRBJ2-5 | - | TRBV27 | CASRLAGVGETQYF | TGTGCCAGCCGTTTAGCGGGAGTAGGGGAGACCCAGTACTTC
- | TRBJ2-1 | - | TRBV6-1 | CASRDTLGREQFF | TGTGCCAGCAGAGACACCCTAGGGAGAGAGCAGTTCTTC
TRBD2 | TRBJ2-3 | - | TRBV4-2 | CASSQGLAGNTDTQYF | TGTGCCAGCAGCCAAGGACTAGCGGGAAACACAGATACGCAGTATTTT
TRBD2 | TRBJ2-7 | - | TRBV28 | CASSFLWLAGGEDEQYF | TGTGCCAGCAGTTTCTTATGGCTAGCGGGAGGAGAGGACGAGCAGTACTTC
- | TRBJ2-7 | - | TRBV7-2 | CASSTQGEGPYEQYF | TGTGCCAGCAGCACACAGGGGGAGGGCCCCTACGAGCAGTACTTC
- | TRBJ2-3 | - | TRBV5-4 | CASSVPGRSTDTQYF | TGTGCCAGCAGCGTCCCCGGTCGAAGCACAGATACGCAGTATTTT
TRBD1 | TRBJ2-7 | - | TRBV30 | CALLGTGTHEQYF | TGTGCCCTCCTGGGGACAGGGACCCACGAGCAGTACTTC
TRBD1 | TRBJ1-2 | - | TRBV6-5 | CASRRTGVYGYTF | TGTGCCAGCAGGAGGACAGGGGTCTATGGCTACACCTTC
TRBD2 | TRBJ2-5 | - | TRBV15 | CATSRVQSGSQISYF | TGTGCCACCAGCAGAGTCCAGAGCGGGAGCCAGATTTCGTACTTC
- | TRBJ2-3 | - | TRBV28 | CASRVLRPGLTDTQYF | TGTGCCAGCAGGGTCCTCCGGCCGGGGTTAACAGATACGCAGTATTTT
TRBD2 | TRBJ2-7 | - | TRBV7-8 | CASSLELAGGPDEQYF | TGTGCCAGCAGCTTAGAACTAGCGGGAGGGCCTGACGAGCAGTACTTC
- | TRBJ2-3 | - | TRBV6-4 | CASSDLVYTTQYF | TGTGCCAGCAGTGACCTAGTTTACACTACGCAGTATTTT
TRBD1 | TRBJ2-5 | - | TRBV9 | CASSYRTGGETQYF | TGTGCCAGCAGCTACCGGACAGGGGGGGAGACCCAGTACTTC
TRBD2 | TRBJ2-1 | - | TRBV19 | CASRDSGTGNEQFF | TGTGCCAGTCGTGATAGCGGGACGGGAAATGAGCAGTTCTTC
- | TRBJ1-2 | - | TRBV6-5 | CAARRGVYGYTF | TGTGCCGCTCGCCGGGGGGTTTATGGCTACACCTTC
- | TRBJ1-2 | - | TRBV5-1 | CASSLEGAANYGYTF | TGCGCCAGCAGCTTGGAAGGGGCGGCTAACTATGGCTACACCTTC
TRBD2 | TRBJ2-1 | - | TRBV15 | CATLGGLARYNEQFF | TGTGCCACCCTTGGGGGACTAGCTCGCTACAATGAGCAGTTCTTC
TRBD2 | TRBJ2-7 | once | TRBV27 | CASSRTSGSIYEQYF | TGTGCCAGCAGTCGGACTAGCGGGAGTATATACGAGCAGTACTTC
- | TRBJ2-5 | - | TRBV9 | CASSVGGVQETQYF | TGTGCCAGCAGCGTAGGTGGAGTCCAAGAGACCCAGTACTTC
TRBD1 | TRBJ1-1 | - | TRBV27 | CASSLYGTGLSEAFF | TGTGCCAGCAGTTTATACGGGACAGGGCTCTCTGAAGCTTTCTTT
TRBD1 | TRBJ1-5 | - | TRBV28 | CASSFRQGKSNQPQHF | TGTGCCAGCAGTTTTCGACAGGGGAAGAGCAATCAGCCCCAGCATTTT
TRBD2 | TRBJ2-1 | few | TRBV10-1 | CASGVSGRGSYNEQFF | TGCGCCAGCGGAGTTAGCGGGAGAGGATCCTACAATGAGCAGTTCTTC
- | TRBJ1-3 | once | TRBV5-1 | CASSLDSGPSGNTIYF | TGCGCCAGCAGCTTGGACAGTGGTCCCTCTGGAAACACCATATATTTT
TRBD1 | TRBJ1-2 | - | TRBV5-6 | CASSLVGGVNYGYTF | TGTGCCAGCAGCTTGGTAGGGGGCGTTAACTATGGCTACACCTTC
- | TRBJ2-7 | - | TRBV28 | CASSLTPAQGEQYF | TGTGCCAGCAGTTTGACGCCAGCTCAGGGGGAGCAGTACTTC